Shown below are 2 T cell receptor beta chains from a single sample sequenced in a study of blood T cell repertoires in COVID-19. Using immunoSEQ multiplex PCR, the repertoire was profiled, and TCRdb retains in-frame clones only, with some absent. This sample has nearly 200,000 clones, with approximately 84% found just once. What was sequenced was PBMCs or T cells enriched from blood (not recorded which). The receptors here all came from a middle-aged man who had recovered from COVID-19.

The V gene is TRBV6-2 or TRBV6-3, the J gene TRBJ2-1, with 7 bases identical to TRBD2. CDR1 MNHEY and CDR2 SVGEGT come from the germline V gene. J lost 0 bases, V lost 2 bases, and 1 base had no gene match. The length of the CDR3 is 15 residues. CDR3 region: CASSYGGSSYNEQFF. Written as DNA, the CDR3 is TGTGCCAGCAGTTACGGCGGGAGCTCCTACAATGAGCAGTTCTTC.

The J gene is TRBJ1-2, the V gene TRBV4-2; D uncertain. The V gene's germline CDR1 is LGHNA and CDR2 YNFKEQ. V was cut by 0 bases and J by 5 bases, with 16 bases left in between. The CDR3 is made up of 16 amino acids. The CDR3 protein is CASSQDSRPAGYGYTF. The CDR3 bases are TGTGCCAGCAGCCAAGATTCGCGTCCAGCGGGTTATGGCTACACCTTC.